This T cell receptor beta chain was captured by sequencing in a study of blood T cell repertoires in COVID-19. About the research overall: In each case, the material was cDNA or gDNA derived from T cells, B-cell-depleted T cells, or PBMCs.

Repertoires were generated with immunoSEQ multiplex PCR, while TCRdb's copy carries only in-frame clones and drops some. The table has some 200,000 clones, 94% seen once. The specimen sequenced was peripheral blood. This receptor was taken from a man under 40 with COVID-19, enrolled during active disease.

CDR3 sequence: CASSYSRPDTQYF. The CDR3 bases are TGTGCCAGCAGTTACTCGAGGCCAGATACGCAGTATTTT. The V call is TRBV6-6, the J call TRBJ2-3; D remains unclear. From germline, CDR1 is MNHNY and CDR2 SVGAGI (reference sequence). The CDR3 is 13 amino acids. Between the trimmed V and J ends, which lost 0 bases and 4 bases, there was a span of 5 bases.